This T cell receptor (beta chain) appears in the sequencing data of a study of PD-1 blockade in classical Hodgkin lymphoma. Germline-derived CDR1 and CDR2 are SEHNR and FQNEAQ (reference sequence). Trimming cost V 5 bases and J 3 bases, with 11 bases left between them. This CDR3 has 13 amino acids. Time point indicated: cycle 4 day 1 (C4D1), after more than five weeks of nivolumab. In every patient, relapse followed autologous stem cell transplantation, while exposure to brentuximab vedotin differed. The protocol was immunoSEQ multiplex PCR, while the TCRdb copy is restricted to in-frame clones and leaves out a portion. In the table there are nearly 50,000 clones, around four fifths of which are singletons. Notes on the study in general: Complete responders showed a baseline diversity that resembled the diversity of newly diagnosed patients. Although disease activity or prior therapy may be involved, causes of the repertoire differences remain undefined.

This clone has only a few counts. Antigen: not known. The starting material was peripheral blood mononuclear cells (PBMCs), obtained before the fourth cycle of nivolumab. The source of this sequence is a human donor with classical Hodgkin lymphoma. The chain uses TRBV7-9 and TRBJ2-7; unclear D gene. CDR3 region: CASSPPKGYEQYF. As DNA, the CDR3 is TGTGCCAGCAGCCCCCCGAAGGGCTACGAGCAGTACTTC.